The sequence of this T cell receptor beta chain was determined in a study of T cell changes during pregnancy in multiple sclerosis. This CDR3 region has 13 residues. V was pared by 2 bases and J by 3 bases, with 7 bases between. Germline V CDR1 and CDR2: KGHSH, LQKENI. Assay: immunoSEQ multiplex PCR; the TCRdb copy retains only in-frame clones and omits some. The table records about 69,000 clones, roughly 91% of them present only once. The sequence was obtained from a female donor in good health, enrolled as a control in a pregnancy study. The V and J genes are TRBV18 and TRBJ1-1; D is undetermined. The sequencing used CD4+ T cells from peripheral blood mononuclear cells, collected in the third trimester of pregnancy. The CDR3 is CASSPSGYTEAFF. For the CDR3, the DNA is TGTGCCAGCTCACCAAGCGGCTACACTGAAGCTTTCTTT.